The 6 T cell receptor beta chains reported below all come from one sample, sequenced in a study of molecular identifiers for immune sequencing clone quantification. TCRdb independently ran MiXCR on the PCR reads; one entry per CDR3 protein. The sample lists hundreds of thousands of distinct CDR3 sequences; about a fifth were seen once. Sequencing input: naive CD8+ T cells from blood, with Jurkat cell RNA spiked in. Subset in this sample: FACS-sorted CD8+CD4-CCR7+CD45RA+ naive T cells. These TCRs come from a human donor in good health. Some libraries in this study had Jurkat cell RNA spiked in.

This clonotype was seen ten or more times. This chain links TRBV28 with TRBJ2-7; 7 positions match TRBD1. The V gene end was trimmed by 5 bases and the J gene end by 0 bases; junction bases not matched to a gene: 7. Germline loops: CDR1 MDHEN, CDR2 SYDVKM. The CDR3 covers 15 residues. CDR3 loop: CASSVLGTASYEQYF. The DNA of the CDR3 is TGTGCCAGCAGTGTACTCGGGACAGCCTCCTACGAGCAGTACTTC.

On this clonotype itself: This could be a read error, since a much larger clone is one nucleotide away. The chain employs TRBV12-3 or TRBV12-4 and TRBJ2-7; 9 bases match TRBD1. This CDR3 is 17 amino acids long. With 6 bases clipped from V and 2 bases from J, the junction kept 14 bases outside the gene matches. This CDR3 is CASSSRTGVSGAYEQYF. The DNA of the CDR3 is TGTGCCAGCAGCTCCAGGACAGGGGTCTCCGGCGCCTACGAGCAGTACTTC.

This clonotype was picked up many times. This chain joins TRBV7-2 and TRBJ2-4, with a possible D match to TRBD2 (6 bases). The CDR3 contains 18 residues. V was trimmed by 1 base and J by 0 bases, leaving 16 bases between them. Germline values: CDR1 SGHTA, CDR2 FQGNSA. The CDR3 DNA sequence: TGTGCCAGCAGCTTAGGCCCGCGGGGAATTCAAGCCAAAAACATTCAGTACTTC. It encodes CASSLGPRGIQAKNIQYF.

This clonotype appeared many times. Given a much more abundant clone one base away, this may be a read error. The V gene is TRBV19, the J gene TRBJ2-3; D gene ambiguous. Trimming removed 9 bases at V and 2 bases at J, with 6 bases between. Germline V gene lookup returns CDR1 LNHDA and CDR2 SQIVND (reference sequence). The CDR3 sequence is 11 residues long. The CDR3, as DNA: TGTGCCAGCACTAACACAGATACGCAGTATTTT. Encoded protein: CASTNTDTQYF.

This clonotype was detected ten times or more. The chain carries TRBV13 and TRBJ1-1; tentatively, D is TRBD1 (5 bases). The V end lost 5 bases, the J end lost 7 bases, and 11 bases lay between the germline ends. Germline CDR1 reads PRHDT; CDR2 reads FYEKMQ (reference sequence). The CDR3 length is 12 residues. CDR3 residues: CASSPTRVEAFF. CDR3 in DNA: TGTGCCAGCAGCCCGACCAGGGTTGAAGCTTTCTTT.

The CDR3 sequence is CASGLAGTGQHNEQFF. CDR3 sequence (DNA): TGTGCCAGCGGCCTCGCCGGGACAGGGCAGCACAATGAGCAGTTCTTC. This chain links TRBV7-9 with TRBJ2-1; 9 bases match TRBD1. J was trimmed by 5 bases and V by 8 bases; bases with no gene match: 13. The germline CDR1 and CDR2 sequences are SEHNR and FQNEAQ (reference sequence). The CDR3 runs 16 residues. The variable domain in full, with the rest retrieved from reference TRBV7-9 and TRBJ2-1, is DTGVSQNPRHKITKRGQNVTFRCDPISEHNRLYWYRQTLGQGPEFLTYFQNEAQLEKSRLLSDRFSAERPKGSFSTLEIQRTEQGDSAMYLCASGLAGTGQHNEQFFGPGTRLTVL.